This TCR beta chain was identified in a study of T-cell reconstitution after alpha-beta-depleted transplantation in children. CDR1 DFQATT and CDR2 SNEGSKA come from the germline V gene (reference sequence). The V end was cut by 5 bases, the J end by 4 bases, with 21 bases between. The CDR3 contains 15 residues. Researchers prepared the TCRbeta library using unique molecular identifiers, the study reports. TCRdb used MiXCR to reprocess the PCR reads, holding one entry per CDR3 protein. The repertoire holds about 980,000 distinct CDR3 sequences, with less than 30% as singletons. Study-wide points: Fresh T-cell production supplied most of the T-cell counts and diversity seen one year after transplant.

With regard to this clonotype: Its antigen is not known.

V usage is TRBV20-1 and J usage is TRBJ2-7; D is uncertain. Specimen: PBMCs, mostly from graft donor cells, collected 360 days after TCRalphabeta/CD19-depleted stem cell transplant. This sequence originates from a boy younger than two who had a stem cell transplant for SCID, so the T cells may come from the graft donor. The CDR3 protein is CSARNILPMIYEQYF. The CDR3 DNA reads TGCAGTGCTCGCAACATTTTACCCATGATTTACGAGCAGTACTTC.